The rows below give T cell receptor beta chains drawn from one sample of a study of T cell clonotyping in hematopoietic cell transplantation. TCRdb's copy holds only in-frame clones and misses some; the assay was immunoSEQ multiplex PCR. The table lists 35,000 to 45,000 clones, 85% to 95% of them singletons. Sequenced material: peripheral blood mononuclear cells, taken before stem cell transplant. These receptors originate from a man in his forties with chronic myeloid leukemia. Some clones in this sample may be carry-over from other donors' samples. Each CDR3 is given with its conserved first and last residue.

>TRBV5-1|TRBJ1-6
CASSQGTGNSPLHF
>TRBV30|TRBJ2-3
CAWSSRGDTQYF
>TRBV11-2|TRBJ2-2
CASSTGTGDTGELFF
>TRBV7-3|TRBJ2-3
CASSSGVASTDTQYF
>TRBV5-1|TRBJ1-2
CASSSTPRGRDHLRPYGYTF
>TRBV15|TRBJ2-5
CATSREERSGGAETQYF
>TRBV7-2|TRBJ2-3
CASSSDRVRGDTQYF
>TRBV30|TRBJ1-1
CAWRGKGAAFF
>TRBV9|TRBJ2-1
CASSPFGASLGEQFF
>TRBV19|TRBJ1-6
CASTKQGSGSPLHF
>TRBV28|TRBJ1-4
CASSRSGTNEKLFF
>TRBV9|TRBJ2-7
CASSGAAYYSETYEQYF
>TRBV7-2|TRBJ1-1
CASSLRRGENTEAFF
>TRBV11-1|TRBJ2-6
CASSLTGANVLTF
>TRBV7-8|TRBJ2-4
CASSLESGSPGANIQYF
>TRBV7-6|TRBJ1-2
CASSPRFTPMGFGQAGVYGYTF
>TRBV6-5|TRBJ1-1
CASSYSVEGGTEAFF
>TRBV30|TRBJ2-2
CAWIQGANTGELFF
>TRBV7-2|TRBJ2-1
CASSLSSSYNEQFF
>TRBV4-1|TRBJ1-4
CASSQDVRVNEKLFF
>TRBV7-8|TRBJ1-5
CASSRARGSPQHF
>TRBV28|TRBJ1-1
CASSFLTPGTVPEAFF
>TRBV19|TRBJ1-2
CASTPGRGGDNYGYTF
>TRBV10-3|TRBJ2-3
CAISGTSGTDTQYF
>TRBV30|TRBJ1-5
CAWGGQINQPQHF
>TRBV5-1|TRBJ1-1
CASSLGKPGYTEAFF
>TRBV4-1|TRBJ1-4
CASSQGRWANEKLFF
>TRBV6-6|TRBJ1-5
CASSYALDRDGQPQHF
>TRBV21-1|TRBJ2-5
CASSKLASGGETQYF
>TRBV7-9|TRBJ2-2
CASSLGAGELFF
>TRBV2|TRBJ1-5
CASSVRDRGNQPQHF
>TRBV5-1|TRBJ1-3
CASSLSGTGGSGNTIYF
>TRBV4-1|TRBJ1-2
CASSPPERVTNGYTF
>TRBV9|TRBJ2-5
CASSVADGQETQYF
>TRBV11-2|TRBJ1-1
CASSPRGGQGFTEAFF
>TRBV30|TRBJ2-3
CAWSSRGSRGDTQYF
>TRBV19|TRBJ2-5
CASSMGDTEETQYF
>TRBV11-1|TRBJ1-6
CASSFPEGNSPLHF
>TRBV7-9|TRBJ2-7
CASTLGLRARDSYEQYF
>TRBV5-6|TRBJ1-1
CASSTGQPEGAEAFF
>TRBV15|TRBJ1-5
CATSRARINQPQHF
>TRBV5-1|TRBJ1-4
CASSPWNGQQNEKLFF
>TRBV28|TRBJ1-5
CASSSPTGIYQPQHF
>TRBV4-3|TRBJ1-2
CASSQSASVATNYGYTF
>TRBV5-1|TRBJ2-4
CASSLEIAKNIQYF
>TRBV7-9|TRBJ2-1
CASSPSELNEQFF
>TRBV15|TRBJ1-2
CATSRPTGSNYGYTF
>TRBV5-1|TRBJ1-3
CASSFQGGGLSGNTIYF
>TRBV6-6|TRBJ1-2
CASSDLFLYGYTF
>TRBV6-5|TRBJ1-5
CASRRGVGQPQHF
>TRBV4-3|TRBJ2-7
CASSQSPGLAGDAYEQYF
>TRBV5-4|TRBJ1-2
CASSLGQEANYGYTF
>TRBV6-1|TRBJ1-2
CASSGPGTLDGYTF
>TRBV11-3|TRBJ1-4
CASSFGPNEKLFF
>TRBV30|TRBJ1-2
CAWSGSLYGYTF
>TRBV6-6|TRBJ1-1
CASSYSTGEAFF
>TRBV30|TRBJ2-3
CAWMTGSDTQYF